The clone carrying this T cell receptor (beta chain) was seen only once. The repertoire was sequenced with immunoSEQ multiplex PCR; TCRdb's copy has only in-frame clones and lacks some. Here the sample spans about 180,000 clones, over 85% being singletons. The sample comes from a study of control samples from healthy donors and cancer patients. Germline trimming cut 7 bases from V and 6 bases from J; bases unmatched to any gene: 10. The CDR3 loop spans 15 amino acids. CDR1 is LNHDA, CDR2 SQIVND, per germline (reference sequence). The gene calls are TRBV19 and TRBJ2-1; 9 bases are shared with TRBD1. Sequencing was done on a sample of blood. This sequence was found in a man aged 25-40 years in good health. The chain's CDR3 is CASTWGTGPFNEQFF. The CDR3 region has the DNA TGTGCCAGTACTTGGGGGACAGGGCCCTTCAATGAGCAGTTCTTC.